This T cell receptor (beta chain) came from a study of T cell repertoires in aging, cancer and after chemotherapy. Judged by abundance, this clonotype is medium-sized (0.01 to 0.1%). TCR beta rearrangements were amplified from peripheral blood genomic DNA. TRB rearrangements spanning V, D and J were amplified using mixed TRB-A/B primers. From the multiplex PCR reads, TCRdb called clonotypes with MiXCR, one entry per CDR3 protein. The sample holds about 12,000 distinct CDR3 sequences, roughly 29% seen once. The receptor's source is a human donor in good health. The donor label of this sample is uncertain. The source material was blood.

The CDR3 protein is CASSLAGGRTDTQYF. As DNA, the CDR3 is TGTGCCAGCAGTTTAGCGGGGGGGCGCACAGATACGCAGTATTTT. The chain recombines TRBV12-3 or TRBV12-4 with TRBJ2-3, with D perhaps matching TRBD2 (7 bases). The CDR3 is 15 amino acids. Trimming removed 0 bases at V and 1 base at J, with 8 bases between.